This TCR beta chain was sequenced in a study of T cells in Graves' hyperthyroidism and ophthalmopathy. Study conclusions and caveats: By a 13 V-J model, ophthalmopathy was set apart from stable hyperthyroidism.

A few counts support this clonotype. What it binds is unknown. RNA transcripts served as the template for amplifying TCR beta CDR3 regions. The study used the HTBI primer set for a first-round RT-PCR of the TCR CDR3. TCRdb ran MiXCR on the multiplex PCR reads and lists one entry per CDR3 protein. The sample contains around 300,000 distinct CDR3 sequences, 13% of which appear only once. In germline, CDR1 is MNHEY, CDR2 SVGEGT. V was clipped by 7 bases and J by 6 bases, with 14 bases between them. The CDR3 spans 13 residues. The J gene is TRBJ2-3, the V gene TRBV6-2 or TRBV6-3; D is unresolved. The source material was blood. The TCR originated in a woman aged 25 to 39 with Graves' hyperthyroidism that later progressed to Graves' ophthalmopathy. CDR3 region: CASTYWIGDTQYF. The CDR3, as DNA: TGTGCCAGCACCTACTGGATTGGCGATACGCAGTATTTT.